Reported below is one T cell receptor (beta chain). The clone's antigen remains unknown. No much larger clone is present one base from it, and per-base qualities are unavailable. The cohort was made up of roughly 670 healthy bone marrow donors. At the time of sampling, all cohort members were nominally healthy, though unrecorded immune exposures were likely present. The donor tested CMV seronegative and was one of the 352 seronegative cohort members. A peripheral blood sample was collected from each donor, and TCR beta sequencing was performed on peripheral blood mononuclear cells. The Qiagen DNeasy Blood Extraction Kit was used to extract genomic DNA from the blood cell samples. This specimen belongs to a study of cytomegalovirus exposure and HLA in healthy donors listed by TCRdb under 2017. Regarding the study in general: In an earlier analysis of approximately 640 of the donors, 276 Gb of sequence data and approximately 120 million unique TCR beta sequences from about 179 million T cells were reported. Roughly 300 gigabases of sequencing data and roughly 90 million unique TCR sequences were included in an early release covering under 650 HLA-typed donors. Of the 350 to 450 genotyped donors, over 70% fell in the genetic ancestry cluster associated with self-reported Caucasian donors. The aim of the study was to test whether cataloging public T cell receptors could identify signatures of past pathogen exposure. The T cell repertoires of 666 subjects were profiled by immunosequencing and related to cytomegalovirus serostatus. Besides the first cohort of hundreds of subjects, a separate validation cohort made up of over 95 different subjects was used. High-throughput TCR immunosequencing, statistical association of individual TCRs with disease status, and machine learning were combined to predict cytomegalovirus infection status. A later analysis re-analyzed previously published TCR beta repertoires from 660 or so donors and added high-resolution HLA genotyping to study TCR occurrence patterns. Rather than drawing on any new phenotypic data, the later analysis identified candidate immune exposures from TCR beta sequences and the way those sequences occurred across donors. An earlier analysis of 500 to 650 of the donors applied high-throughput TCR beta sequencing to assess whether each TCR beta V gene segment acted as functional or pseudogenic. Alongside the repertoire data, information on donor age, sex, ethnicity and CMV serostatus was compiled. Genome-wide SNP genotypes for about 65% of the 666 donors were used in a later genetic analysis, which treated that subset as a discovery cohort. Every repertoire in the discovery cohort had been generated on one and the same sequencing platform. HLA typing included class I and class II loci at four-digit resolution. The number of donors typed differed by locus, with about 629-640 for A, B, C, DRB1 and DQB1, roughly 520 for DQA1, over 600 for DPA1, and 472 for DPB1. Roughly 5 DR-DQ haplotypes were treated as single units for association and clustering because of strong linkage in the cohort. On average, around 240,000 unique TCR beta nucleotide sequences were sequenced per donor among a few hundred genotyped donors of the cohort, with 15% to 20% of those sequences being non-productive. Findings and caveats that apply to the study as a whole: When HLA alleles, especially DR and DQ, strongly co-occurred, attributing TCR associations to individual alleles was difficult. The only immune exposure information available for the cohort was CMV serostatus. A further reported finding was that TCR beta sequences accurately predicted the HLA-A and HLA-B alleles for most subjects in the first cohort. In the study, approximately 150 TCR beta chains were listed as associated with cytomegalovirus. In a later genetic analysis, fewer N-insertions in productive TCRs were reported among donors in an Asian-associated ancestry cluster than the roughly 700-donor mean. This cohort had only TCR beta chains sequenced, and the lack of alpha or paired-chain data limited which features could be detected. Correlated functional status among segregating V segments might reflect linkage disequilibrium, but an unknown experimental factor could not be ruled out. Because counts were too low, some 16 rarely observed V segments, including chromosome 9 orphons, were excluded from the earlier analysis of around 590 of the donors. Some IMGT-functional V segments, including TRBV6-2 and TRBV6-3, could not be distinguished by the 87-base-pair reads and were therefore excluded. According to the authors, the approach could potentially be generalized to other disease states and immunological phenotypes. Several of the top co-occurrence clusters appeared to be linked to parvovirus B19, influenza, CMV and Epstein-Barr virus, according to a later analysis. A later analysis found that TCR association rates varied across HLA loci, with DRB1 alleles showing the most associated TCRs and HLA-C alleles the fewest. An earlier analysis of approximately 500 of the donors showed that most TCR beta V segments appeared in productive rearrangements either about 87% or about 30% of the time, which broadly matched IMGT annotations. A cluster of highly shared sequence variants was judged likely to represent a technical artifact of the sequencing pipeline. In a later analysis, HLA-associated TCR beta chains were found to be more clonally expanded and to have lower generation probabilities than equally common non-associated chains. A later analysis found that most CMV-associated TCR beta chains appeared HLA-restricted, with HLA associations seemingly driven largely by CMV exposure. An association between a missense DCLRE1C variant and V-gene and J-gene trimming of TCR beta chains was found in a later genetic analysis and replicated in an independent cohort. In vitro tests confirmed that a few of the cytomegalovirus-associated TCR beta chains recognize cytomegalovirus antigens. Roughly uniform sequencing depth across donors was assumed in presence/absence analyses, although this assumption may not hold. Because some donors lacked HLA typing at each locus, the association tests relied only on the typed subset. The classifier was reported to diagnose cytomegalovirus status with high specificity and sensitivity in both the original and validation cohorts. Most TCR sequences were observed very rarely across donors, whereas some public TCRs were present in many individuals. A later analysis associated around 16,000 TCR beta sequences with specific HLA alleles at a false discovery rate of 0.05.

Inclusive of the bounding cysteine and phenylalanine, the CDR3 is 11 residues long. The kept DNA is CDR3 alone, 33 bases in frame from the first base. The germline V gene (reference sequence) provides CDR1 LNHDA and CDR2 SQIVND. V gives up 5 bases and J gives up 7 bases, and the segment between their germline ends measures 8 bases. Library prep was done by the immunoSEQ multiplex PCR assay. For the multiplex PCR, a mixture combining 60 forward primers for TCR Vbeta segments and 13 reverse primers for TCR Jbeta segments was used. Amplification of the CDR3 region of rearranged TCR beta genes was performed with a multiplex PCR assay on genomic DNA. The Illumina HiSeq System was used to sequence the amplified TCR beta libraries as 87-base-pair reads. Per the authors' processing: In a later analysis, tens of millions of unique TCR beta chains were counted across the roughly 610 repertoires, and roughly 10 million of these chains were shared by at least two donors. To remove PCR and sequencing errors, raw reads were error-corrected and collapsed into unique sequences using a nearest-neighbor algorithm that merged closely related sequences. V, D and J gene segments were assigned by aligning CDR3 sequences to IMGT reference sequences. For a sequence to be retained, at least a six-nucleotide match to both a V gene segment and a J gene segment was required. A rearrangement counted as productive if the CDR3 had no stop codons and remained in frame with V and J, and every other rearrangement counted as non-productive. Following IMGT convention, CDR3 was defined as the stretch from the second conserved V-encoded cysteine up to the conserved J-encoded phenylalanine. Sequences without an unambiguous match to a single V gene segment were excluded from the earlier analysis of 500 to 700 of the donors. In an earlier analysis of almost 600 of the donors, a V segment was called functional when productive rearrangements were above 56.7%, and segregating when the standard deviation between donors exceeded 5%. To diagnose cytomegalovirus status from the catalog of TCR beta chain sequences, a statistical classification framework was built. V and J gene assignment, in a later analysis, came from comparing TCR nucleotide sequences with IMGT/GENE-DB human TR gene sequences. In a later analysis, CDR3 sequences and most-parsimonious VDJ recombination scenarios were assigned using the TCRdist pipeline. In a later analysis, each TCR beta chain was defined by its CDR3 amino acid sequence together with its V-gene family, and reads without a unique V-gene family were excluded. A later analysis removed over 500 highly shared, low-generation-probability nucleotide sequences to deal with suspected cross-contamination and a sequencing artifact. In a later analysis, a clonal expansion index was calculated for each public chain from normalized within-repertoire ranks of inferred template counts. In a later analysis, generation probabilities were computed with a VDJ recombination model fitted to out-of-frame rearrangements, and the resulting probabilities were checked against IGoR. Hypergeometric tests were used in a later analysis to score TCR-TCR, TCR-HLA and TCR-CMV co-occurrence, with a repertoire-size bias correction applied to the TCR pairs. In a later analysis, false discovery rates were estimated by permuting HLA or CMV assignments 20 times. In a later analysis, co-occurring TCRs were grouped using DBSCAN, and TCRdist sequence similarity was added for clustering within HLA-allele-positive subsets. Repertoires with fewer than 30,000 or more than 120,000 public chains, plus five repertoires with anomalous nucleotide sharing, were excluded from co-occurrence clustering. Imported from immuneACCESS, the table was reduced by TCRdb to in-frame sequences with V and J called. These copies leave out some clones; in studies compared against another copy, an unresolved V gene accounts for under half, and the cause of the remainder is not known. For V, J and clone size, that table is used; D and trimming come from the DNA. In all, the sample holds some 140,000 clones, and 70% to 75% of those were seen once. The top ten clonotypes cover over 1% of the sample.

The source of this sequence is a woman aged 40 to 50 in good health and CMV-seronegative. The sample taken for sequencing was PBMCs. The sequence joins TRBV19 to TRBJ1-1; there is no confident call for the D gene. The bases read TGTGCCAGTAGTTCCTCTAGTGAAGCTTTCTTT. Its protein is CASSSSSEAFF.